Below are 5 T cell receptor beta chains sequenced from a single sample in a study of regulatory T cells in long-lasting Graves disease. Assembly of TCR beta libraries relied on iRepertoire HTBI primers together with Arm-PCR of CDR3 regions. Each CDR3 protein gets one entry after TCRdb re-called the multiplex PCR reads with MiXCR. The repertoire holds 300,000 to 350,000 distinct CDR3 sequences, about 20% seen once, with 25% to 35% in the top ten. This sample's time point: persistent/refractory GD, antithyroid drugs over 5 years with positive TRAb. The TCR library was prepared using RNA isolated from PBMCs. Sequenced here: peripheral blood mononuclear cells (PBMCs), sampled when the disease was refractory, from a patient treated with antithyroid drugs. These receptors all come from a female donor with Graves disease.

The V gene is TRBV28, the J gene TRBJ1-2; TRBD1 agrees at 9 bases. The CDR3 loop spans 15 amino acids. Germline V gives CDR1 MDHEN, CDR2 SYDVKM. The junction had 6 bases not matched to a gene; V was cut back by 6 bases and J by 1 base. The CDR3 is CASRVPGQGNYGYTF. DNA for the CDR3: TGTGCCAGCAGAGTCCCGGGACAGGGTAACTATGGCTACACCTTC.

This chain joins TRBV2 and TRBJ2-3, with TRBD2 matching 10 bases. CDR1 is SNHLY and CDR2 is FYNNEI in the germline V gene. With 4 bases clipped from V and 2 bases from J, the junction kept 6 bases outside the gene matches. CDR3 size: 16 residues. CDR3 sequence reads: CASSGPGLATTDTQYF. In nucleotides, the CDR3 is TGTGCCAGCAGTGGGCCGGGACTAGCGACCACAGATACGCAGTATTTT.

This clonotype was seen more than once but under ten times. The CDR3 loop reads CASSLSGATYEQYF. The CDR3 nucleotides read TGCGCCAGCAGCTTATCCGGGGCCACCTACGAGCAGTACTTC. The chain recombines TRBV5-1 with TRBJ2-7; D could derive from TRBD1 or TRBD2 (5 bases each). V lost 2 bases and J lost 2, with 11 bases in between. The CDR3 covers 14 residues. Germline lookup yields CDR1 SGHRS and CDR2 YFSETQ.

Details on this clonotype: Given a much more abundant clone one base away, this may be a read error. The rearrangement uses TRBV20-1 and TRBJ1-1; possibly TRBD1 for D (5 bases). Germline V gene sequence: CDR1 DFQATT, CDR2 SNEGSKA (reference sequence). The CDR3 length is 15 residues. Trimming stripped 4 bases from V and 0 bases from J, with 15 bases between. CDR3 amino acids: CSAISGWGMNTEAFF. The CDR3 region has the DNA TGCAGTGCTATATCCGGGTGGGGGATGAACACTGAAGCTTTCTTT.

This clonotype was observed a few times. The chain employs TRBV3-1 and TRBJ1-3; D ambiguous. Trimming left V 0 bases short and J 4 bases short, with 13 bases between. The CDR3 is made up of 16 amino acids. In germline, CDR1 is LGHDT, CDR2 YNNKEL (reference sequence). CDR3 protein: CASSQDRTNLGNTIYF. The CDR3 DNA reads TGTGCCAGCAGCCAAGACCGGACGAATCTCGGAAACACCATATATTTT.